These 14 T cell receptor beta chains were all obtained from the same sample, sequenced in a study of long-term antiretroviral therapy in people with HIV. Version v3.0 of the immunoSEQ assay was performed at survey level. The method was immunoSEQ multiplex PCR; TCRdb's version includes in-frame clones alone and lacks a portion of them. The sample has some 43,000 clones, about 89% seen once; the top ten hold 4% to 5.5%. Sample: unsorted PBMCs, taken 0.1 years before starting antiretroviral therapy. The receptors originated from a woman aged 50 to 60 with HIV.

V usage is TRBV10-2 and J usage is TRBJ2-1; a weak D match, TRBD2 (5 bases). The CDR3 has 14 residues. Trimming removed 7 bases from V and 8 bases from J, with 18 bases in between. Germline values: CDR1 WSHSY, CDR2 SAAADI. CDR3 residues: CASTWARHGDEQFF. Here the CDR3 DNA reads TGCGCCAGCACGTGGGCCCGACACGGGGATGAGCAGTTCTTC.

V is TRBV9 and J is TRBJ2-7; D is possibly TRBD1 (6 bases). Germline CDR1 is SGDLS and CDR2 is YYNGEE. The V end lost 2 bases, the J end lost 2 bases, and 11 bases lay between the germline ends. The CDR3 consists of 14 residues. The CDR3 sequence: CASSVDRNTYEQYF. The CDR3 DNA follows: TGTGCCAGCAGCGTTGACAGGAACACCTACGAGCAGTACTTC.

This chain connects TRBV30 to TRBJ1-1; no definite D call. Germline values: CDR1 GTSNPN, CDR2 SVGIG (reference sequence). This CDR3 region has 13 residues. V gave up 0 bases and J gave up 0 bases, with 5 bases separating them. The CDR3 DNA follows: TGTGCCTGGAGTGTACGTATGAACACTGAAGCTTTCTTT. Translated: CAWSVRMNTEAFF.

The chain is built from TRBV7-8 and TRBJ2-7; weak D call: TRBD2 (6 bases). V was cut by 5 bases and J by 5 bases, with 19 bases left in between. Germline V CDR1 and CDR2: SGHVS, FQNEAQ. The CDR3 has 15 amino acids. The DNA for the CDR3 is TGTGCCAGCAGCCCCCAGGGACTGACTAACAACGAGCAGTACTTC. This codes for CASSPQGLTNNEQYF.

The chain uses TRBV19 and TRBJ1-3; no definite D call. V gave up 7 bases and J gave up 7 bases, with 11 bases separating them. Germline CDR1 is LNHDA and CDR2 is SQIVND (reference sequence). The CDR3 covers 12 residues. The CDR3 DNA follows: TGTGCCAGTAACGCCGTGGGGAACACCATATATTTT. Translation gives CASNAVGNTIYF.

This rearrangement joins TRBV11-2 to TRBJ2-7; D is possibly TRBD2 (6 bases). Per germline, CDR1 SGHAT and CDR2 FQNNGV. Trimming took 5 bases from V and 4 from J, leaving 18 bases between them. CDR3 size: 15 residues. For the CDR3, the DNA is TGTGCCAGCAGCCGAGGGCTCGGGGGAGCTTACGAGCAGTACTTC. Protein: CASSRGLGGAYEQYF.

The rearrangement links TRBV10-2 to TRBJ1-6; D is undetermined. The CDR3 sequence is 13 residues long. Germline V lookup: CDR1 WSHSY, CDR2 SAAADI. V dropped 3 bases and J dropped 4 bases, with 4 bases sitting between them. The CDR3 region is CASSERYNSPLHF. CDR3 coding DNA: TGCGCCAGCAGTGAAAGATATAATTCACCCCTCCACTTT.

V usage is TRBV27 and J usage is TRBJ2-3; 9 positions match TRBD1. Germline V gene data show CDR1 as MNHEY and CDR2 as SMNVEV (reference sequence). This CDR3 contains 15 residues. Unmatched junction bases numbered 8, after V lost 6 bases and J lost 4 bases. CDR3 amino acids: CASSHIQGASDTQYF. As DNA, the CDR3 is TGTGCCAGCAGCCATATACAGGGGGCCTCAGATACGCAGTATTTT.

The rearrangement uses TRBV27 and TRBJ2-1; 9 bases agree with TRBD2. After removal of 5 bases from V and 7 bases from J, the junction contained 6 bases not matched to a gene. Germline CDR1 reads MNHEY; CDR2 reads SMNVEV (reference sequence). The CDR3 runs to 14 residues. The CDR3 loop reads CASSLRGGANEQFF. The CDR3 bases are TGTGCCAGCAGTCTTCGCGGGGGGGCTAATGAGCAGTTCTTC.

The chain employs TRBV9 and TRBJ2-7, with 7 bases fitting TRBD1. CDR3 length equals 15 residues. Germline CDR1 reads SGDLS; CDR2 reads YYNGEE. V lost 3 bases to trimming and J lost 3 bases; unmatched junction nucleotides: 9. The CDR3 sequence is CASSAQGVPFYEQYF. CDR3 DNA sequence: TGTGCCAGCAGCGCCCAGGGGGTTCCCTTCTACGAGCAGTACTTC.

The chain couples TRBV9 to TRBJ1-3, with D unclear. CDR3 length equals 12 residues. V was trimmed by 7 bases and J by 1 base, leaving 6 bases between them. Germline loops: CDR1 SGDLS, CDR2 YYNGEE. The DNA of the CDR3 is TGTGCCAGCGGCCTGTCTGGAAACACCATATATTTT. Protein sequence: CASGLSGNTIYF.

V and J are TRBV7-2 and TRBJ2-7; TRBD1 might be the D (6 bases). The CDR3 is 14 amino acids. Germline CDR1 and CDR2: SGHTA and FQGNSA. V was trimmed by 3 bases and J by 6 bases, leaving 15 bases between them. For the CDR3, the DNA is TGTGCCAGCAGCTTCCCGACAGGCGGAGGCGAGCAGTACTTC. Protein: CASSFPTGGGEQYF.

The chain links TRBV6-1 to TRBJ1-1; D may be TRBD1 (6 bases). The CDR3 totals 14 residues. V lost 4 bases and J lost 2, with 11 bases in between. CDR1 is MNHNS, CDR2 SASEGT, per germline. CDR3 nucleotides: TGTGCCAGCAGTGTACCAGGGGTAAACACTGAAGCTTTCTTT. Translated: CASSVPGVNTEAFF.

This clone has just one count. This rearrangement joins TRBV11-2 to TRBJ1-1, with TRBD1 matching 8 bases. This CDR3 comprises 14 residues. Trimming removed 5 bases from V and 4 bases from J; junction bases left unmatched: 6. Germline loops: CDR1 SGHAT, CDR2 FQNNGV. CDR3 nucleotides: TGTGCCAGCAGCGTCGACAGGGGAGGCACTGAAGCTTTCTTT. Translated: CASSVDRGGTEAFF.